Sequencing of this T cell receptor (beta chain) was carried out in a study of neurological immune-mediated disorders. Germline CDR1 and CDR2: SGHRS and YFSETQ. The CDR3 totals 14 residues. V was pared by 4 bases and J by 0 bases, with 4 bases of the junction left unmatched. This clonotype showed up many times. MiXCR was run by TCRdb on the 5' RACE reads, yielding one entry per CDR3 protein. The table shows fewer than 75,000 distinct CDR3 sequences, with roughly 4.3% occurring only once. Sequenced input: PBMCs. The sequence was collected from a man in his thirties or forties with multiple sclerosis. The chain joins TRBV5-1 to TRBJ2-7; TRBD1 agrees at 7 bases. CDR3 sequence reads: CASSRDRASYEQYF. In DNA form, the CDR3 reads TGCGCCAGCAGCCGAGACAGGGCCTCCTACGAGCAGTACTTC.